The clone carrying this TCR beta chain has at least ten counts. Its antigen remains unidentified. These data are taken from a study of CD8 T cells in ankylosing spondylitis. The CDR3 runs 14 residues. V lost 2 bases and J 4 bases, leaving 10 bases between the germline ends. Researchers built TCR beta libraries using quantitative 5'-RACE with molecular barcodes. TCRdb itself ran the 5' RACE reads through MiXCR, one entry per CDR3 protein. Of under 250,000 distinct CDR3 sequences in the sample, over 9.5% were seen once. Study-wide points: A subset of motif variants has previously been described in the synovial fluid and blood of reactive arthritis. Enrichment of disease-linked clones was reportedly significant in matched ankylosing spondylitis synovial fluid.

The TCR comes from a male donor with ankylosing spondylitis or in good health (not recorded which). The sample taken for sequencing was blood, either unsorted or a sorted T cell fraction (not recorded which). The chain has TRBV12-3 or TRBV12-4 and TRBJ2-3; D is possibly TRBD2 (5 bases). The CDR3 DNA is TGTGCCAGCAGTTTATGGGAGAATGCAGATACGCAGTATTTT. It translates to CASSLWENADTQYF.